This T cell receptor (beta chain) was recorded in a study of cytomegalovirus exposure and HLA in healthy donors. Study-wide points: Rarity marked most TCR sequences, yet some public TCRs occurred in many donors. The study designated 150 to 200 TCR beta chains cytomegalovirus-associated.

The CDR3 sequence is 11 residues long. The ends were cut back, 5 bases at V and 12 bases at J, with 14 bases in the middle. Germline V gene data show CDR1 as MNHEY and CDR2 as SMNVEV (reference sequence). Details on this clone: Its antigen is not identified.

Sequenced by immunoSEQ multiplex PCR; TCRdb stores in-frame clones only, minus some. The sample records 220,000 or so clones, 80% to 85% being singletons. The TCR comes from a woman aged 25 to 45 in good health and CMV-seropositive. The chain joins TRBV27 to TRBJ2-7, with D possibly TRBD2 on 6 matching bases. The sequenced sample was PBMCs. The CDR3 region has the DNA TGTGCCAGCAGTGGTTCGGGAGCCCGGTACTTC. Residues: CASSGSGARYF.